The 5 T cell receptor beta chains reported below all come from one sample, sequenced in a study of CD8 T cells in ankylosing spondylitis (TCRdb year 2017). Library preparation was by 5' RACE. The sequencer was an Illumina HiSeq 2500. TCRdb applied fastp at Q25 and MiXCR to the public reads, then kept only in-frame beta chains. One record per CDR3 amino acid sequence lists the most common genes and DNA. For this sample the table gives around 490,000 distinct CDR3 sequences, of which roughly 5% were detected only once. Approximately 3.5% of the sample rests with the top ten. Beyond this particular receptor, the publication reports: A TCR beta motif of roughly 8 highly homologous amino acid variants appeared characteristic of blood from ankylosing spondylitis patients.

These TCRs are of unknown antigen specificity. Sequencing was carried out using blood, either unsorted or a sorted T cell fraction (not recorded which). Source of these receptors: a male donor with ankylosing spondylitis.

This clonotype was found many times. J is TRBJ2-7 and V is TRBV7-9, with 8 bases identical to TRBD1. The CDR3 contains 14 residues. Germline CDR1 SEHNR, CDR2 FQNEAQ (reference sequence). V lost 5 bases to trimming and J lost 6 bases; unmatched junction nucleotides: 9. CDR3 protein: CASSRGQGAFEQYF. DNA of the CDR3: TGTGCCAGCAGCAGGGGGCAGGGGGCCTTCGAGCAGTACTTC.

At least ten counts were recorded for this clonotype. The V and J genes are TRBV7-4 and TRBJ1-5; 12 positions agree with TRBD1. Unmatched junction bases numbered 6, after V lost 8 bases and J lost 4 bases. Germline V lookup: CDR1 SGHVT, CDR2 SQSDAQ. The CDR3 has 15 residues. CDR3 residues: CASPGQGAVNQPQHF. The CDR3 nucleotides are TGTGCCAGCCCGGGACAGGGGGCTGTGAATCAGCCCCAGCATTTT.

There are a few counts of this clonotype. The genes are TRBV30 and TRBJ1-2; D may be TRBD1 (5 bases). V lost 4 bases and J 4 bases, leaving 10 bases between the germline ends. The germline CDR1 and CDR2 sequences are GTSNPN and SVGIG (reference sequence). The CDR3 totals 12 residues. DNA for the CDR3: TGTGCCTGGATCTGGGGCAGCTATGGCTACACCTTC. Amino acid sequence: CAWIWGSYGYTF.

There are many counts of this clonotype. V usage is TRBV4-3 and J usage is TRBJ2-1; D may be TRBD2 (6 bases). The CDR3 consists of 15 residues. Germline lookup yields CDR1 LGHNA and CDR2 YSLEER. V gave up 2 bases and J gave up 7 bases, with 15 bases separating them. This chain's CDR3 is CASSQTERTTNEQFF. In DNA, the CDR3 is TGCGCCAGCAGCCAAACCGAAAGGACTACAAATGAGCAGTTCTTC.

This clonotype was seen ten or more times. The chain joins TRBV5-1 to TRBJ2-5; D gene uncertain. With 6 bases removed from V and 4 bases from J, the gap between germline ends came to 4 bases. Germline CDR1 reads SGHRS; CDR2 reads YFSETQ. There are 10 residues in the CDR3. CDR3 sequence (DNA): TGCGCCAGCATGGGAGAGACCCAGTACTTC. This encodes CASMGETQYF.